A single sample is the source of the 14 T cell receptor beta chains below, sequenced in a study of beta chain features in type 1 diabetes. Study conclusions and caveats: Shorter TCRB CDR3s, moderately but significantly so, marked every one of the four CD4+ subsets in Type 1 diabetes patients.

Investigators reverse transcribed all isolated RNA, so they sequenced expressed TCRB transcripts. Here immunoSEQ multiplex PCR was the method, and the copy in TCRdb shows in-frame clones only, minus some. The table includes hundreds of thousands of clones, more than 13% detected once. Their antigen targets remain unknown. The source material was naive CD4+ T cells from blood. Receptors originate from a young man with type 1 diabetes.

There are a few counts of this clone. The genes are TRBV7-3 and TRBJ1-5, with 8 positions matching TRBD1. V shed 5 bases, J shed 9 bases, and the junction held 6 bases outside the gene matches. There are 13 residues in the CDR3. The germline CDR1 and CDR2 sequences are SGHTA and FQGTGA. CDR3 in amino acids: CASSRGTGGPQHF. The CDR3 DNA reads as TGTGCCAGCAGCCGCGGGACAGGCGGGCCCCAGCATTTT.

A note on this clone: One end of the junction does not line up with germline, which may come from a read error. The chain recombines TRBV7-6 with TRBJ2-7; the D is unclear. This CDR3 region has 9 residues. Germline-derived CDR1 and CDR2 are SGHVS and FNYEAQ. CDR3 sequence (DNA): TGTGCCAGCAGCTTAGGGTCGGACTTC. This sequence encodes CASSLGSDF.

CDR3 protein: CASIGAGANVLTF. The CDR3 bases are TGTGCCAGCATCGGCGCTGGGGCCAACGTCCTGACTTTC. The rearrangement links TRBV25-1 to TRBJ2-6; D not certain. Germline assignment: CDR1 MGHDK and CDR2 SYGVNS. V shed 7 bases and J shed 2 bases, with 6 bases lying between them. The CDR3 is 13 amino acids.

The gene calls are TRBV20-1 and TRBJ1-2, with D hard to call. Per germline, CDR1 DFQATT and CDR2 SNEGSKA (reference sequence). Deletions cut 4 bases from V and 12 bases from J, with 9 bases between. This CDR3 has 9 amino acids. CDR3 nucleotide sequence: TGCAGTGCTACCGAGCAGAACACCTTC. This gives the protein CSATEQNTF.

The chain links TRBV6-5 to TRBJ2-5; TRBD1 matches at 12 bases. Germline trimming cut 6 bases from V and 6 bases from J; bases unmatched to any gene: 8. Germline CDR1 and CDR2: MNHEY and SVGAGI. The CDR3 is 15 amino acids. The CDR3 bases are TGTGCCAGCAGCCAATCGGGACAGGGGGCCAAGACCCAGTACTTC. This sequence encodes CASSQSGQGAKTQYF.

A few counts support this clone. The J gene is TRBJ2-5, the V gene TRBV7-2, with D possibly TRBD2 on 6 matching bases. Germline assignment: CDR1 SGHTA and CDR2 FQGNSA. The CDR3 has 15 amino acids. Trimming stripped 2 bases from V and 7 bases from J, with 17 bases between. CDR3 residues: CASSLIREPRGTQYF. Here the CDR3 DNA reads TGTGCCAGCAGCTTAATCCGGGAGCCCCGGGGGACCCAGTACTTC.

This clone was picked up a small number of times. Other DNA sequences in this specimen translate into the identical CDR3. CDR3 in DNA: TGTGCCAGCTCCCGCCAGGGAAACTATGGCTACACCTTC. This translates into CASSRQGNYGYTF. The chain links TRBV27 to TRBJ1-2, with D perhaps matching TRBD1 (5 bases). The CDR3 is 13 amino acids. The V end was cut by 8 bases, the J end by 2 bases, with 12 bases between. The germline gives CDR1 MNHEY, CDR2 SMNVEV (reference sequence).

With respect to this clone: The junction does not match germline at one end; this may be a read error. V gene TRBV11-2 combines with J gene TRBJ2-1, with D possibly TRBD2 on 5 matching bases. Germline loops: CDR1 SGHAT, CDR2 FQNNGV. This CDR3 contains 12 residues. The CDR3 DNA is TGTGCCAGCAGCCTAGATAGGAGGGAGCAGTTCTTC. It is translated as CASSLDRREQFF.

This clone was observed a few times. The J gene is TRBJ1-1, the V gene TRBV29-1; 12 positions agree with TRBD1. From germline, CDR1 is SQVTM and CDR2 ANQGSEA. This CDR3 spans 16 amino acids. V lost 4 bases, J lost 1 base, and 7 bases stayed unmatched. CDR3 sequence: CSVGGTGGRPNTEAFF. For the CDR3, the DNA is TGCAGCGTTGGCGGGACAGGGGGCCGGCCGAACACTGAAGCTTTCTTT.

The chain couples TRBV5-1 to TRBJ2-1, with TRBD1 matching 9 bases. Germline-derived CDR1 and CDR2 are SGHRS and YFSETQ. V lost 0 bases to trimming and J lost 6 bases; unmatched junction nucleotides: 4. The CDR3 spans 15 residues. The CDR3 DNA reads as TGCGCCAGCAGCTTGGTACAGGGGGCGATCAATGAGCAGTTCTTC. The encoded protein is CASSLVQGAINEQFF.

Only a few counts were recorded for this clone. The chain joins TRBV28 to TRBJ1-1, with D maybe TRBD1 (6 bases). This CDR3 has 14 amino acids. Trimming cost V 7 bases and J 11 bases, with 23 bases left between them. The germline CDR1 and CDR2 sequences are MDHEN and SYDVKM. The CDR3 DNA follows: TGTGCCAGCACCCAACTAGGGGGACAAGTTAGGGCTTTCTTT. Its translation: CASTQLGGQVRAFF.

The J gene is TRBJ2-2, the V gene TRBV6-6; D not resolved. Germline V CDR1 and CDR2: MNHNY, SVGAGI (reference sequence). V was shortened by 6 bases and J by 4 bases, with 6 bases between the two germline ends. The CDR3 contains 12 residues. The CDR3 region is CASSPRTGELFF. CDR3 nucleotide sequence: TGTGCCAGCAGCCCCCGCACCGGGGAGCTGTTTTTT.

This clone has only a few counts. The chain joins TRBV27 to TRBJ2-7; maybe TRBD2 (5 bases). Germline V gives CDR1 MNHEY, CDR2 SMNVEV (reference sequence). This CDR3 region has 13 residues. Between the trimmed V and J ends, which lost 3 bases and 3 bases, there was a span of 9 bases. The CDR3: CASSFWTGYEQYF. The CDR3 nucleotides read TGTGCCAGCAGTTTTTGGACTGGCTACGAGCAGTACTTC.

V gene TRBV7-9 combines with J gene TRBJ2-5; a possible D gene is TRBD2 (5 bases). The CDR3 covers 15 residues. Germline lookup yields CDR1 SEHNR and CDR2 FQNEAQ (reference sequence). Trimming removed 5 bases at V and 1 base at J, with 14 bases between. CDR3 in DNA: TGTGCCAGCAGCCCGATGTGGAGCGGCCAAGAGACCCAGTACTTC. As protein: CASSPMWSGQETQYF.